A single sample gave rise to the 21 T cell receptor beta chains below, sequenced in a study of tumor-infiltrating lymphocytes in localized non-small cell lung cancer. Produced via immunoSEQ multiplex PCR; TCRdb's table is partial and in-frame only. The sample records about 15,000 clones, around four fifths being singletons. Material for sequencing was lung tumor tissue. Source of these receptors: a human donor with non-small cell lung cancer.

The chain has TRBV19 and TRBJ1-1; a weak D match, TRBD1 (6 bases). V shed 5 bases and J shed 1 base, with 11 bases lying between them. Germline assignment: CDR1 LNHDA and CDR2 SQIVND (reference sequence). There are 14 residues in the CDR3. CDR3 nucleotides: TGTGCCAGTAGTCAGGACAGCCGGAACACTGAAGCTTTCTTT. This translates into CASSQDSRNTEAFF.

The chain recombines TRBV19 with TRBJ1-1; D is unclear. V lost 5 bases to trimming and J lost 4 bases, with 20 bases between them. CDR1 and CDR2 from the germline V gene are LNHDA and SQIVND (reference sequence). The CDR3 length is 16 residues. The CDR3 protein is CASSPLGRSVSTEAFF. CDR3 nucleotide sequence: TGTGCCAGTAGTCCACTTGGTCGGTCCGTCAGCACTGAAGCTTTCTTT.

The chain has TRBV9 and TRBJ2-3, with 7 bases lining up with TRBD2. The trim removed 0 bases at V and 4 bases at J, leaving 5 bases unmatched. The CDR3 loop spans 15 amino acids. The V gene's germline CDR1 is SGDLS and CDR2 YYNGEE. CDR3 in amino acids: CASSVAGAGPDTQYF. The CDR3 DNA sequence: TGTGCCAGCAGCGTAGCGGGAGCGGGACCAGATACGCAGTATTTT.

The V gene is TRBV5-1, the J gene TRBJ2-7; TRBD2 is a possible D gene (6 bases). V dropped 3 bases and J dropped 5 bases, with 18 bases sitting between them. The CDR3 has 15 amino acids. The germline V gene has CDR1 SGHRS and CDR2 YFSETQ. CDR3 residues: CASSSSSVNGDEQYF. Written as DNA, the CDR3 is TGCGCCAGCAGCTCATCTAGCGTAAATGGGGACGAGCAGTACTTC.

By share of the sample, this clone is medium-sized. The rearrangement uses TRBV28 and TRBJ2-1; D might be TRBD2 (5 bases). CDR3 length: 15 residues. From germline, CDR1 is MDHEN and CDR2 SYDVKM. The V end was cut by 3 bases, the J end by 9 bases, with 18 bases between. The CDR3 DNA follows: TGTGCCAGCAGTTTTTCTAGCACAACACGGGGTGAGCAGTTCTTC. Translated, it gives CASSFSSTTRGEQFF.

This clone was counted between two and nine times. This sequence joins TRBV11-2 and TRBJ2-7; perhaps TRBD1 as D (6 bases). The germline V gene encodes CDR1 SGHAT and CDR2 FQNNGV. This CDR3 contains 14 residues. The ends were cut back, 4 bases at V and 6 bases at J, with 16 bases in the middle. In DNA form, the CDR3 reads TGTGCCAGCAGCTCCCACGGACAGATCCTCGAGCAGTACTTC. This gives the protein CASSSHGQILEQYF.

This chain joins TRBV7-8 and TRBJ1-2; D unclear. The V and J ends lost 1 base and 4 bases respectively, with 4 bases between them. The CDR3 loop spans 12 amino acids. In germline, CDR1 is SGHVS, CDR2 FQNEAQ. CDR3 amino acids: CASSLVGYGYTF. The CDR3 DNA reads as TGTGCCAGCAGCTTAGTAGGCTATGGCTACACCTTC.

The chain couples TRBV29-1 to TRBJ2-7; 7 bases align to TRBD1. The CDR3 spans 13 residues. Looked up from germline, CDR1 is SQVTM and CDR2 is ANQGSEA. The trim removed 5 bases at V and 1 base at J, leaving 5 bases unmatched. The CDR3 reads CSVIAGGSYEQYF. The DNA for the CDR3 is TGCAGCGTTATAGCAGGGGGATCCTACGAGCAGTACTTC.

V is TRBV7-2 and J is TRBJ2-5; the match to TRBD2 covers 8 bases. This CDR3 has 17 residues. Germline trimming cut 1 base from V and 1 base from J; bases unmatched to any gene: 8. The V gene's germline CDR1 is SGHTA and CDR2 FQGNSA. The CDR3, as DNA: TGTGCCAGCAGCTTAGGGCAAAGCGGGGGCCCCCAAGAGACCCAGTACTTC. Protein sequence: CASSLGQSGGPQETQYF.

The rearrangement uses TRBV2 and TRBJ1-4, with TRBD1 matching over 7 bases. Germline-derived CDR1 and CDR2 are SNHLY and FYNNEI. The V segment lost 9 bases and the J segment 3 bases; nucleotides outside the gene matches: 7. CDR3 length: 14 amino acids. The CDR3 DNA reads TGTGCCAGTAATCCGGGACAGCCTAATGAAAAACTGTTTTTT. Encoded protein: CASNPGQPNEKLFF.

The chain links TRBV5-1 to TRBJ1-1; the D is unclear. Germline-derived CDR1 and CDR2 are SGHRS and YFSETQ. The length of the CDR3 is 11 residues. V was cut by 0 bases and J by 7 bases, with 4 bases left in between. The CDR3 DNA follows: TGCGCCAGCAGCTTGGAAGGTGAAGCTTTCTTT. This sequence encodes CASSLEGEAFF.

This clone was recorded only once. This rearrangement joins TRBV14 to TRBJ2-5; D unresolved. CDR1 and CDR2 (germline): SGHDN, FVKESK. The CDR3 loop spans 13 amino acids. Trimming pared 0 bases from V and 7 bases from J, leaving 9 bases between. CDR3 in DNA: TGTGCCAGCAGCCAAGATCGGATCGGGACCCAGTACTTC. Translating it yields CASSQDRIGTQYF.

The chain uses TRBV14 and TRBJ2-3; 7 bases agree with TRBD2. Germline CDR1 and CDR2: SGHDN and FVKESK. V trimming: 0 bases; J trimming: 11 bases; junction bases outside the gene matches: 5. The length of the CDR3 is 13 residues. This CDR3 is CASSQDLGEGQYF. CDR3 DNA: TGTGCCAGCAGCCAAGATCTGGGGGAGGGGCAGTATTTT.

The chain uses TRBV19 and TRBJ1-1, with a possible D match to TRBD1 (5 bases). CDR1 is LNHDA and CDR2 is SQIVND in the germline V gene (reference sequence). Trimming removed 7 bases from V and 0 bases from J, with 18 bases in between. The CDR3 is 16 amino acids. CDR3 protein: CASISIGADLNTEAFF. In DNA form, the CDR3 reads TGTGCCAGTATTTCAATAGGGGCAGACCTGAACACTGAAGCTTTCTTT.

The chain couples TRBV18 to TRBJ2-7; D is possibly TRBD1 or TRBD2 (5 bases each). Germline V gene data show CDR1 as KGHSH and CDR2 as LQKENI. V lost 2 bases to trimming and J lost 6 bases, with 11 bases between them. The CDR3 totals 13 residues. The CDR3 region has the DNA TGTGCCAGCTCACCAGGGGGATTTGGCGAGCAGTACTTC. It yields the protein CASSPGGFGEQYF.

V and J are TRBV11-2 and TRBJ1-1; no firm D call. This CDR3 is 14 amino acids long. Germline V gene lookup returns CDR1 SGHAT and CDR2 FQNNGV. Trimming left V 5 bases short and J 1 base short, with 11 bases between. Written as DNA, the CDR3 is TGTGCCAGCAGCCCCCCCCCAGGGAACACTGAAGCTTTCTTT. Amino acid sequence: CASSPPPGNTEAFF.

This chain joins TRBV5-4 and TRBJ2-5, with a possible D match to TRBD1 (6 bases). V was clipped by 0 bases and J by 1 base, with 7 bases between them. CDR1 is SGHNT and CDR2 is YYREEE in the germline V gene (reference sequence). The CDR3 length is 14 residues. CDR3 protein: CASSLVDSQETQYF. CDR3 coding DNA: TGTGCCAGCAGCTTGGTGGACAGCCAAGAGACCCAGTACTTC.

This clone has a single count. The V and J genes are TRBV18 and TRBJ1-2; D not certain. This CDR3 contains 16 residues. The V and J ends lost 0 bases and 2 bases respectively, with 13 bases between them. Germline V lookup: CDR1 KGHSH, CDR2 LQKENI. In DNA form, the CDR3 reads TGTGCCAGCTCACCACCCACGGCAGGTGCCAACTATGGCTACACCTTC. Its translation: CASSPPTAGANYGYTF.

The rearrangement links TRBV28 to TRBJ2-7; a weak D match, TRBD1 (6 bases). The CDR3 has 12 amino acids. Germline V gives CDR1 MDHEN, CDR2 SYDVKM. Trimming left V 2 bases short and J 13 bases short, with 15 bases between. As DNA, the CDR3 is TGTGCCAGCAGTTTACGGCAGGGGCCCCATTACTTC. Its protein product is CASSLRQGPHYF.

The rearrangement uses TRBV27 and TRBJ2-1; TRBD2 might be the D (5 bases). V was clipped by 0 bases and J by 8 bases, with 17 bases between them. From germline, CDR1 is MNHEY and CDR2 SMNVEV (reference sequence). The CDR3 totals 16 residues. This CDR3 reads CASSLSAGFGRDEQFF. Written as DNA, the CDR3 is TGTGCCAGCAGTTTATCAGCTGGATTTGGGCGGGATGAGCAGTTCTTC.

This clone has only one observation. V and J are TRBV7-2 and TRBJ2-1, with 7 positions matching TRBD2. The CDR3 has 15 amino acids. V was pared by 6 bases and J by 0 bases, with 5 bases of the junction left unmatched. CDR1 is SGHTA and CDR2 is FQGNSA in the germline V gene. Here the CDR3 reads CASRPRGSSYNEQFF. The CDR3 DNA reads as TGTGCCAGCAGACCGCGCGGGAGCTCCTACAATGAGCAGTTCTTC.